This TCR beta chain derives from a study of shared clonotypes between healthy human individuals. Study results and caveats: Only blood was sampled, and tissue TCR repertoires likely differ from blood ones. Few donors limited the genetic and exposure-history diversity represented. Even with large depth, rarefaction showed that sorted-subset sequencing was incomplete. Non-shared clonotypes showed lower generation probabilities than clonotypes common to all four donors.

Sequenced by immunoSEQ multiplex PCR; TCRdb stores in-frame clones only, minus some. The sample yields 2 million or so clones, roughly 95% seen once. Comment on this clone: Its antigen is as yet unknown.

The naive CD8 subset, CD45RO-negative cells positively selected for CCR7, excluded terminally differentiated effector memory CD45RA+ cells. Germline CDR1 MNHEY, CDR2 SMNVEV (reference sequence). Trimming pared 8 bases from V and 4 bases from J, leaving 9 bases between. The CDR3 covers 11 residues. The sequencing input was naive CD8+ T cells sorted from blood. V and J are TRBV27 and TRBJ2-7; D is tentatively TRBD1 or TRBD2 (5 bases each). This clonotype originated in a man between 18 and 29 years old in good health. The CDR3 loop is CASGTVYEQYF. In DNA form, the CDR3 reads TGTGCCAGCGGGACGGTTTACGAGCAGTACTTC.